This entry lists 5 T cell receptor beta chains sequenced from one sample in a study of identifying expanded T cells in peripheral blood. Assay: immunoSEQ multiplex PCR; the TCRdb copy retains only in-frame clones and omits some. Counted here are approximately 57,000 clones, roughly 87% occurring once; the ten biggest clones make up about 3.8%. The specimen sequenced was blood. The receptors shown here come from a person aged 18-70 years in good health.

There are a few counts of this clone. CDR3: CASSFLGVGGEKLFF. CDR3 bases: TGTGCCAGCAGCTTTTTAGGGGTCGGAGGTGAAAAACTGTTTTTT. The V and J genes are TRBV5-6 and TRBJ1-4; possibly TRBD1 for D (5 bases). Trimming took 2 bases from V and 7 from J, leaving 15 bases between them. CDR3 length: 15 amino acids. In germline, CDR1 is SGHDT, CDR2 YYEEEE.

This clone was recorded a few times. V is TRBV9 and J is TRBJ1-6; D is undetermined. Germline V gene data show CDR1 as SGDLS and CDR2 as YYNGEE. The ends were cut back, 0 bases at V and 5 bases at J, with 3 bases in the middle. The length of the CDR3 is 13 residues. The CDR3 region has the DNA TGTGCCAGCAGCGTAGAACATAATTCACCCCTCCACTTT. Translating it yields CASSVEHNSPLHF.

This chain uses TRBV19 with TRBJ1-1; 7 bases line up with TRBD1. Per the germline V gene, CDR1 is LNHDA and CDR2 is SQIVND (reference sequence). This CDR3 contains 13 residues. With 5 bases clipped from V and 5 bases from J, the junction kept 5 bases outside the gene matches. Written as DNA, the CDR3 is TGTGCCAGTAGTTTTACAGGGGTTACTGAAGCTTTCTTT. It is translated as CASSFTGVTEAFF.

The genes are TRBV7-2 and TRBJ2-3; D ambiguous. The CDR3 consists of 13 residues. Between the trimmed V and J ends, which lost 1 base and 6 bases, there was a span of 8 bases. Per germline, CDR1 SGHTA and CDR2 FQGNSA. The CDR3 DNA reads as TGTGCCAGCAGCTTAGACCTACGGGATACGCAGTATTTT. Its translation is CASSLDLRDTQYF.

J is TRBJ2-1 and V is TRBV9; no clear D. The germline CDR1 and CDR2 sequences are SGDLS and YYNGEE. Deletions cut 1 base from V and 2 bases from J, with 7 bases between. This CDR3 contains 14 residues. CDR3 in DNA: TGTGCCAGCAGCGTATCGGATACCTACAATGAGCAGTTCTTC. Amino acid sequence: CASSVSDTYNEQFF.